The rows below give T cell receptor beta chains drawn from one sample of a study of T cell repertoires in aging, cancer and after chemotherapy. A single record per CDR3 protein comes from TCRdb applying MiXCR to the multiplex PCR reads. This sample has approximately 20,000 distinct CDR3 sequences, with over 35% found just once. The sequenced sample was blood. The source of these receptors is a human donor with a solid tumor. Each CDR3 is given with its conserved first and last residue. The D gene is left open where the match is weak. The size entry is marked missing in some rows and otherwise reads once, few, many or a size class.

clone size,V gene,D gene,J gene,CDR3 protein,CDR3 DNA
once,TRBV6-1,TRBD1,TRBJ2-2,CASSRTGYTGELFF,TGTGCCAGCAGTAGGACAGGCTACACCGGGGAGCTGTTTTTT
few,TRBV24-1,TRBD1,TRBJ2-1,CATSEPDRLDEQFF,TGTGCCACCAGTGAACCGGACAGGTTAGATGAGCAGTTCTTC
few,TRBV6-2/TRBV6-3,-,TRBJ2-3,CASSYIADTQYF,TGTGCCAGCAGTTACATCGCAGATACGCAGTATTTT
medium-sized,TRBV19,-,TRBJ2-3,CASSITWEVTDTQYF,TGTGCCAGTAGTATTACGTGGGAGGTCACAGATACGCAGTATTTT
-,TRBV30,TRBD1,TRBJ2-7,CASSSGRGYEQYF,TGTGCCTCCTCTTCGGGCAGGGGGTACGAGCAGTACTTC
-,TRBV5-4,-,TRBJ1-4,CASTKRGTNEKLFF,TGTGCCAGCACCAAAAGGGGAACTAATGAAAAACTGTTTTTT
-,TRBV27,-,TRBJ1-1,CASSLTGDTEAFF,TGTGCCAGCAGTTTAACGGGGGACACTGAAGCTTTCTTT
-,TRBV6-5,TRBD2,TRBJ2-7,CASSYSSTSGGYEQYF,TGTGCCAGCAGTTACTCTTCGACTAGCGGGGGCTACGAGCAGTACTTC
-,TRBV20-1,-,TRBJ1-2,CSAFRHPPRDGYTF,TGCAGTGCTTTTCGACACCCTCCGCGGGATGGCTACACCTTC
-,TRBV6-5,-,TRBJ2-7,CASSSSGSSYEQYF,TGTGCCAGCAGTTCCAGCGGATCTTCCTACGAGCAGTACTTC
few,TRBV6-5,TRBD2,TRBJ2-2,CASSYSSSGRITGELFF,TGTGCCAGCAGTTACTCGTCTAGCGGGAGGATCACCGGGGAGCTGTTTTTT
-,TRBV12-3/TRBV12-4,-,TRBJ2-1,CASSLGQPNLENEQFF,TGTGCCAGCAGTTTAGGACAGCCGAACCTCGAAAATGAGCAGTTCTTC
few,TRBV18,-,TRBJ2-2,CASSPSRTYTGELFF,TGTGCCAGCTCACCATCGCGGACCTACACCGGGGAGCTGTTTTTT
once,TRBV19,TRBD1,TRBJ2-5,CASGDRGVTRYF,TGTGCCAGTGGGGACAGGGGAGTGACCCGGTACTTC
few,TRBV27,TRBD1,TRBJ1-2,CASSDRGRSYTF,TGTGCCAGCAGTGACAGGGGTCGGAGCTACACCTTC